This entry lists 9 T cell receptor beta chains sequenced from one sample in a study of blood T cell repertoires in COVID-19 (TCRdb year 2020). The library was built by means of the immunoSEQ multiplex PCR assay. TCRdb mirrors the immuneACCESS table, restricted to in-frame sequences. Some clones are absent from its copies; in checked studies, under half trace to an unresolved V gene, and the reason for the others is unknown. Here the sample has 300,000 or so clones; more than 80% occur a single time. The ten largest clones represent approximately 4% of the sample. The sample taken for sequencing was peripheral blood. Receptor source: a woman aged 40-49 years with acute or convalescent COVID-19.

The rearrangement joins TRBV6-1 to TRBJ1-2; D not certain. Germline V CDR1 and CDR2: MNHNS, SASEGT. V gave up 2 bases and J gave up 13 bases, with 14 bases separating them. The length of the CDR3 is 12 residues. The CDR3 is CASSERGRNGTF. The CDR3 DNA sequence: TGTGCCAGCAGTGAACGAGGTAGGAATGGCACCTTC.

The chain joins TRBV7-6 to TRBJ2-3, with TRBD2 matching 7 bases. This CDR3 contains 17 residues. V shed 1 base and J 2 bases; nucleotides not matched to a gene: 9. The V gene's germline CDR1 is SGHVS and CDR2 FNYEAQ. The chain's CDR3 is CASSLESGALFTDTQYF. CDR3 DNA sequence: TGTGCCAGCAGCTTAGAAAGCGGGGCCCTTTTCACAGATACGCAGTATTTT.

This clone was seen a handful of times. This sequence joins TRBV29-1 and TRBJ2-1; the match to TRBD1 covers 8 bases. After removal of 7 bases from V and 2 bases from J, the junction contained 10 bases not matched to a gene. CDR1 and CDR2 from the germline V gene are SQVTM and ANQGSEA. This CDR3 is built from 15 residues. In DNA form, the CDR3 reads TGCAGCGCGTCGGAGCAGGGGGCAGCCTACAATGAGCAGTTCTTC. It specifies CSASEQGAAYNEQFF.

This clone was observed once. The chain couples TRBV6-6 to TRBJ1-4; TRBD1 might be the D (5 bases). The germline V gene has CDR1 MNHNY and CDR2 SVGAGI (reference sequence). V was cut by 6 bases and J by 0 bases, with 14 bases left in between. There are 16 residues in the CDR3. CDR3 region: CASSRYSQATNEKLFF. In nucleotides, the CDR3 is TGTGCCAGCAGCCGTTACTCACAGGCAACTAATGAAAAACTGTTTTTT.

The chain employs TRBV6-2 or TRBV6-3 and TRBJ2-4; the D is unclear. The CDR3 has 15 amino acids. V was cut by 0 bases and J by 0 bases, with 6 bases left in between. Germline values: CDR1 MNHEY, CDR2 SVGEGT. The CDR3 spells CASSYSWAAKNIQYF. DNA for the CDR3: TGTGCCAGCAGTTACTCATGGGCAGCCAAAAACATTCAGTACTTC.

The J gene is TRBJ2-6, the V gene TRBV18; 12 positions agree with TRBD1. This CDR3 contains 18 residues. Germline trimming cut 3 bases from V and 5 bases from J; bases unmatched to any gene: 8. The germline gives CDR1 KGHSH, CDR2 LQKENI. The CDR3: CASSPGTGGGPWANVLTF. As DNA, the CDR3 is TGTGCCAGCTCACCCGGGACAGGGGGCGGCCCCTGGGCCAACGTCCTGACTTTC. The full variable domain, in which reference TRBV18 and TRBJ2-6 provide the parts outside the CDR3, is NAGVMQNPRHLVRRRGQEARLRCSPMKGHSHVYWYRQLPEEGLKFMVYLQKENIIDESGMPKERFSAEFPKEGPSILRIQQVVRGDSAAYFCASSPGTGGGPWANVLTFGAGSRLTVL.

V usage is TRBV7-3 and J usage is TRBJ2-3, with 9 bases lining up with TRBD1. Germline CDR1 SGHTA, CDR2 FQGTGA. V lost 5 bases to trimming and J lost 8 bases; unmatched junction nucleotides: 8. The CDR3 is 14 residues long. The CDR3 reads CASSPSHRGRTQYF. CDR3 sequence (DNA): TGTGCCAGCAGCCCTAGCCACAGGGGGCGTACGCAGTATTTT.

This sequence joins TRBV6-5 and TRBJ2-3, with D maybe TRBD1 (6 bases). Germline lookup yields CDR1 MNHEY and CDR2 SVGAGI. The CDR3 loop spans 15 amino acids. V was pared by 2 bases and J by 1 base, with 10 bases between. The CDR3 here is CASSYLGHRTDTQYF. For the CDR3, the DNA is TGTGCCAGCAGTTACCTGGGACACCGCACAGATACGCAGTATTTT.

This rearrangement joins TRBV6-6 to TRBJ1-2, with 9 bases fitting TRBD1. The V gene end was trimmed by 6 bases and the J gene end by 2 bases; junction bases not matched to a gene: 10. The CDR3 runs to 16 residues. CDR1 is MNHNY and CDR2 is SVGAGI in the germline V gene (reference sequence). The DNA for the CDR3 is TGTGCCAGCAGGGGAGGACAGGGGAAGAAAAACTATGGCTACACCTTC. This sequence encodes CASRGGQGKKNYGYTF.